This T cell receptor (beta chain) comes out of a study of T cell repertoires in cytomegalovirus infection. Overall study: TCR beta signatures that were public indicated CMV infection and matching HLA type.

TCRdb re-called the reads through MiXCR, storing one row per CDR3 protein. The sample has 350,000 to 400,000 distinct CDR3 sequences; roughly 34% are singletons. Worth noting for this clonotype: Its antigen is not known.

The CDR3 extends over 13 amino acids. The V end lost 4 bases, the J end lost 3 bases, and 10 bases lay between the germline ends. Looked up from germline, CDR1 is LNHDA and CDR2 is SQIVND (reference sequence). Points from the study as a whole: CMV carriers with the relevant HLA were identified by cumulative public TCR beta family frequency. CMV-specific TCR beta clonotypes restricted by HLA-C were the ones dominating the ex vivo response.

Sequencing used cultured PBMCs, obtained from culture after CMV antigen stimulation. This chain links TRBV19 with TRBJ2-7; D unclear. The clonotype originates from a human donor in good health (CMV status not recorded). Some clones in this sample may be carry-over from other donors' samples. The CDR3 DNA reads TGTGCCAGTAGTACTTCCCAAAGCTACGAGCAGTACTTC. It codes for CASSTSQSYEQYF.